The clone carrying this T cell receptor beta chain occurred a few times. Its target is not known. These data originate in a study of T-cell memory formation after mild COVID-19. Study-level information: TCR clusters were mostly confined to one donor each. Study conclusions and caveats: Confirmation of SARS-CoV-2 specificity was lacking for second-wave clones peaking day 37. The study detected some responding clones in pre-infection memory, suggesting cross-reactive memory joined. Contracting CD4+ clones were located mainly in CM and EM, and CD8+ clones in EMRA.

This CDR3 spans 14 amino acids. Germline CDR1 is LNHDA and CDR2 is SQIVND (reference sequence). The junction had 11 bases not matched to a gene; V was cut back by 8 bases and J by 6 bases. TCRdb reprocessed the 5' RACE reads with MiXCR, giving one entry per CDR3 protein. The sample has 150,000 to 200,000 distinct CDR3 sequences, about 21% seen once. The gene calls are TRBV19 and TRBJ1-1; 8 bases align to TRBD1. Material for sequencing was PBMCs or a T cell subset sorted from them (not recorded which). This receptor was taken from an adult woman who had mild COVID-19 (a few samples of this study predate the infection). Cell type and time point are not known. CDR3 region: CASWAGQGASEAFF. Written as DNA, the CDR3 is TGTGCCAGTTGGGCCGGGCAGGGGGCATCTGAAGCTTTCTTT. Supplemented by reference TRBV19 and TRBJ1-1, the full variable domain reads DGGITQSPKYLFRKEGQNVTLSCEQNLNHDAMYWYRQDPGQGLRLIYYSQIVNDFQKGDIAEGYSVSREKKESFPLTVTSAQKNPTAFYLCASWAGQGASEAFFGQGTRLTVV.